This passage covers 17 T cell receptor beta chains from one sample sequenced in a study of OX40 agonist ivuxolimab in advanced cancers. TCRdb's table, derived via immunoSEQ multiplex PCR, lists solely in-frame clones and lacks some. The sample records over 100,000 clones, around 89% being singletons. The source material was CD4+ or CD8+ T cells sorted from blood, sampled in a trial of the OX40 agonist ivuxolimab. The receptors originated from an adult with an advanced solid tumor such as melanoma, head and neck, liver or kidney cancer.

V usage is TRBV10-2 and J usage is TRBJ2-2; 12 bases fit TRBD2. The CDR3 is 16 amino acids. The V gene end was trimmed by 6 bases and the J gene end by 3 bases; junction bases not matched to a gene: 5. Germline V gives CDR1 WSHSY, CDR2 SAAADI. Here the CDR3 reads CASRPRLAGDTGELFF. CDR3 DNA: TGCGCCAGCAGACCCAGACTAGCGGGGGACACCGGGGAGCTGTTTTTT.

V is TRBV30 and J is TRBJ1-2, with D possibly matching TRBD1 (6 bases). This CDR3 has 13 amino acids. Trimming pared 3 bases from V and 5 bases from J, leaving 13 bases between. The germline V gene has CDR1 GTSNPN and CDR2 SVGIG (reference sequence). This CDR3 reads CAWRPGTPYGYTF. The CDR3 DNA sequence: TGTGCCTGGAGGCCGGGGACACCGTATGGCTACACCTTC.

This chain connects TRBV28 to TRBJ2-6, with D possibly being TRBD1 (5 bases). Trimming took 5 bases from V and 4 from J, leaving 15 bases between them. This CDR3 is 16 amino acids long. The germline V gene has CDR1 MDHEN and CDR2 SYDVKM. The CDR3 DNA sequence: TGTGCCAGCAGTAAACCTCAGGGAACCGGGGCCAACGTCCTGACTTTC. Its translation is CASSKPQGTGANVLTF.

In this sample, this clone turned up once. The chain uses TRBV19 and TRBJ1-2, with D tentatively TRBD1 (5 bases). The CDR3 contains 14 residues. Trimming took off 5 bases at V and 7 bases at J, with 17 bases between the two ends. The germline gives CDR1 LNHDA, CDR2 SQIVND (reference sequence). Here the CDR3 reads CASSPRGSFSGYTF. CDR3 in DNA: TGTGCCAGTAGTCCCCGGGGGAGCTTTAGTGGCTACACCTTC.

This chain connects TRBV15 to TRBJ2-7, with D perhaps matching TRBD1 (7 bases). In germline, CDR1 is LNHNV, CDR2 YYDKDF (reference sequence). V gave up 4 bases and J gave up 3 bases, with 10 bases separating them. The CDR3 loop spans 13 amino acids. CDR3 amino acids: CATSTQGGYEQYF. CDR3 DNA sequence: TGTGCCACCAGCACCCAGGGGGGCTACGAGCAGTACTTC.

This clone has only a few counts. The chain carries TRBV2 and TRBJ2-3; the D gene could be TRBD1 or TRBD2 (6 bases each). The CDR3 extends over 13 amino acids. V was clipped by 7 bases and J by 8 bases, with 16 bases between them. Looked up from germline, CDR1 is SNHLY and CDR2 is FYNNEI. CDR3 amino acids: CASKPGAYATQYF. The CDR3 DNA follows: TGTGCCAGCAAACCGGGGGCGTATGCTACGCAGTATTTT.

V usage is TRBV10-3 and J usage is TRBJ2-5; TRBD2 matches at 10 bases. The J call may be wrong; the DNA end is better matched by TRBJ2-7. Germline V gene lookup returns CDR1 ENHRY and CDR2 SYGVKD. The CDR3 length is 14 residues. The CDR3 DNA is TGTGCCATTTCTAGCGGGAGTCCTGAGTACGAGCAGTACTTC. It is translated as CAISSGSPEYEQYF.

This chain links TRBV5-8 with TRBJ2-6, with 7 positions matching TRBD1. This CDR3 contains 17 residues. The junction had 12 bases not matched to a gene; V was cut back by 7 bases and J by 2 bases. Germline V gene lookup returns CDR1 SGHTS and CDR2 YDEGEE. The CDR3 sequence is CASGKDRATAGANVLTF. Written as DNA, the CDR3 is TGTGCCAGCGGAAAAGACAGGGCAACAGCTGGGGCCAACGTCCTGACTTTC. Variable domain in full (rest from reference TRBV5-8 and TRBJ2-6): EAGVTQSPTHLIKTRGQQATLRCSPISGHTSVYWYQQALGLGLQFLLWYDEGEERNRGNFPPRFSGRQFPNYSSELNVNALELEDSALYLCASGKDRATAGANVLTFGAGSRLTVL.

This chain links TRBV27 with TRBJ1-5; D is possibly TRBD1 (6 bases). CDR1 MNHEY and CDR2 SMNVEV come from the germline V gene (reference sequence). This CDR3 is built from 15 residues. The V and J ends lost 3 bases and 4 bases respectively, with 13 bases between them. CDR3 nucleotides: TGTGCCAGCAGTTTGGAAGGGACACTTAATCAGCCCCAGCATTTT. Its translation is CASSLEGTLNQPQHF.

Of note for this clone: The junction differs from germline at one of its ends, possibly a read error. The chain links TRBV6-1 to TRBJ2-1, with D unclear. The length of the CDR3 is 13 residues. Germline V lookup: CDR1 MNHNS, CDR2 SASEGT. In DNA form, the CDR3 reads TGTGCCAGCAGTGATAAAGCGCCACCGGCCTATCTCTTC. Its translation is CASSDKAPPAYLF.

DNA for the CDR3: TGTGCCAGCTCGGGACTAGCGGTCCAAGAGACCCAGTACTTC. This gives the protein CASSGLAVQETQYF. V and J are TRBV7-8 and TRBJ2-5; 11 nucleotides agree with TRBD2. The CDR3 sequence is 14 residues long. V trimming: 8 bases; J trimming: 1 base; junction bases outside the gene matches: 3. Germline V gene lookup returns CDR1 SGHVS and CDR2 FQNEAQ.

This chain uses TRBV19 with TRBJ1-2; D not certain. CDR3 length: 12 residues. Germline V gene lookup returns CDR1 LNHDA and CDR2 SQIVND (reference sequence). V lost 5 bases, J lost 7 bases, and 11 bases lay in between. Here the CDR3 reads CASSLLVGGYTF. DNA of the CDR3: TGTGCCAGTAGTTTGCTTGTGGGTGGCTACACCTTC.

The V gene is TRBV30, the J gene TRBJ1-4; D call uncertain. Germline V lookup: CDR1 GTSNPN, CDR2 SVGIG (reference sequence). The CDR3 runs to 13 residues. V lost 3 bases and J lost 6, with 11 bases in between. The CDR3 DNA follows: TGTGCCTGGAGCGGATTATCGGATGAAAAACTGTTTTTT. This gives the protein CAWSGLSDEKLFF.

The chain is built from TRBV29-1 and TRBJ1-5; D unresolved. Germline V gene lookup returns CDR1 SQVTM and CDR2 ANQGSEA. The V gene lost 6 bases and the J gene lost 5 bases, with 11 bases spanning the gap. This CDR3 is 12 amino acids long. CDR3 in DNA: TGCAGCGTCTCGGACGGTTATCAGCCCCAGCATTTT. Its protein product is CSVSDGYQPQHF.

The rearrangement uses TRBV7-2 and TRBJ2-5, with 9 bases lining up with TRBD2. Germline CDR1 SGHTA, CDR2 FQGNSA. The CDR3 consists of 15 residues. V was clipped by 5 bases and J by 5 bases; unmatched bases: 9. The CDR3 sequence: CASSTAGGRIETQYF. The DNA of the CDR3 is TGTGCCAGCAGCACCGCGGGGGGGCGAATCGAGACCCAGTACTTC.

The chain couples TRBV28 to TRBJ1-2; no reliable D call. Looked up from germline, CDR1 is MDHEN and CDR2 is SYDVKM. Trimming left V 6 bases short and J 2 bases short, with 10 bases between. The CDR3 loop spans 13 amino acids. The CDR3 DNA reads TGTGCCAGCAGCCTGGGAGAAAACTATGGCTACACCTTC. This codes for CASSLGENYGYTF.

V gene TRBV6-5 combines with J gene TRBJ2-3; 8 nucleotides agree with TRBD1. The CDR3 totals 14 residues. The germline V gene has CDR1 MNHEY and CDR2 SVGAGI. Losses at the gene ends were 5 bases for V and 1 base for J; bases not matched to a gene: 2. The CDR3, as DNA: TGTGCCAGCAGTCTGGACAGGGGCACAGATACGCAGTATTTT. It is translated as CASSLDRGTDTQYF.